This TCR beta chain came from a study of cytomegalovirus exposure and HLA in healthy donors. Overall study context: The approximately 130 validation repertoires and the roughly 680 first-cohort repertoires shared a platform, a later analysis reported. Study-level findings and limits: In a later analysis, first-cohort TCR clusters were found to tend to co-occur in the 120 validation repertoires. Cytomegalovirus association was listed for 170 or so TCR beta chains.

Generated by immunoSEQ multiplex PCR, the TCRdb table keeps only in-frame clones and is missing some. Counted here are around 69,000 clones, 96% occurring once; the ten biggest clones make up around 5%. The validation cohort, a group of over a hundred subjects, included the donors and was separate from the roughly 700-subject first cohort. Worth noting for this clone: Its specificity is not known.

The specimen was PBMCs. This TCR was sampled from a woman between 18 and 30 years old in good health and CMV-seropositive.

In DNA, the CDR3 is TGTGCCAGCAGACTACCCCCCCTCTACGAGCAGTACTTC. Translation gives CASRLPPLYEQYF. This chain joins TRBV6-6 and TRBJ2-7; no reliable D call. Deletions cut 6 bases from V and 3 bases from J, with 12 bases between. The CDR3 loop spans 13 amino acids. The V gene's germline CDR1 is MNHNY and CDR2 SVGAGI (reference sequence).